The 2 T cell receptor beta chains in this list originate from one sample, sequenced in a study of blood T cell repertoires in COVID-19. The assay was immunoSEQ multiplex PCR, and TCRdb's table has in-frame clones only and misses some. The data contain around 400,000 clones, 80% to 90% of them seen just once; the ten biggest clones take up about 1.2%. The source material was peripheral blood. These receptors were obtained from a man in his forties or fifties with acute or convalescent COVID-19.

The genes are TRBV18 and TRBJ2-3; 8 bases agree with TRBD1. In germline, CDR1 is KGHSH, CDR2 LQKENI. This CDR3 has 15 amino acids. V trimming: 3 bases; J trimming: 1 base; junction bases outside the gene matches: 3. DNA for the CDR3: TGTGCCAGCTCACCCAACAGGGGGGGCACAGATACGCAGTATTTT. It encodes CASSPNRGGTDTQYF. The full variable domain, completed using reference TRBV18 and TRBJ2-3, is NAGVMQNPRHLVRRRGQEARLRCSPMKGHSHVYWYRQLPEEGLKFMVYLQKENIIDESGMPKERFSAEFPKEGPSILRIQQVVRGDSAAYFCASSPNRGGTDTQYFGPGTRLTVL.

The gene calls are TRBV4-2 and TRBJ1-2; no firm D call. CDR1 is LGHNA and CDR2 is YNFKEQ in the germline V gene. The CDR3 contains 16 residues. V was pared by 1 base and J by 8 bases, with 20 bases between. For the CDR3, the DNA is TGTGCCAGCAGCCAAGGAGGACTCATCGAAGGACGGGGCTACACCTTC. Protein: CASSQGGLIEGRGYTF.